The T cell receptor beta chain under discussion was sequenced for a study of molecular identifiers for immune sequencing clone quantification. General study results and limits: Over 97% of CMV-specific effector molecules, but under 1% of naive ones, were in clones above 20 copies.

The CDR3 extends over 16 amino acids. The germline CDR1 and CDR2 sequences are SGHDT and YYEEEE. V was pared by 4 bases and J by 0 bases, with 7 bases of the junction left unmatched. Between roughly 17,000 and 1,000,000 sorted cells, with 10%, 30% or 50% RNA, yielded naive CD8 libraries. CD8+CD4-CCR7+CD45RA+ sorting gave the naive CD8 T cells. As previously described, bulk TCR libraries were made using listed TCR primers. MiXCR, applied by TCRdb to the PCR reads, yields one record per CDR3 protein. Of over 600,000 distinct CDR3 sequences listed, 15% to 20% are singletons. Of note for this clonotype: Antigen specificity is unknown.

The clonotype was recovered from a human donor in good health. Some libraries in this study had Jurkat cell RNA spiked in. The sequenced material came from naive CD8+ T cells from blood, with Jurkat cell RNA spiked in. As to subset: FACS-sorted CD8+CD4-CCR7+CD45RA+ naive T cells. The rearrangement uses TRBV5-6 and TRBJ2-7; 10 bases map to TRBD2. CDR3: CASSGTGTSASYEQYF. As DNA, the CDR3 is TGTGCCAGCAGCGGAACCGGGACTAGCGCCTCCTACGAGCAGTACTTC.